This TCR beta chain was identified in a study of cytomegalovirus exposure and HLA in healthy donors. This CDR3 has 15 amino acids. Deletions cut 6 bases from V and 5 bases from J, with 17 bases between. From germline, CDR1 is MNHNS and CDR2 SASEGT. The PCR employed 60 Vbeta primers together with 13 Jbeta primers. Clones were sequenced by immunoSEQ multiplex PCR, and TCRdb holds only the in-frame ones, with some missing. The sample includes about 120,000 clones, more than 60% seen only once; the top ten take 2.5% to 3%. As for this clone: Its antigen remains unknown.

Findings of the study overall: Overall, roughly 150 TCR beta chains were annotated as cytomegalovirus-associated. Productive status was seen about 87% or about 30% of the time for most TCR beta V segments in an earlier analysis. Later findings reportedly placed an Asian-associated ancestry cluster below the roughly 690-donor mean for N-insertions.

Sequenced sample: PBMCs. The clonotype originates from a woman aged 40 to 50 in good health and CMV-seropositive. The chain links TRBV6-1 to TRBJ1-5; D may be TRBD1 (6 bases). Here the CDR3 DNA reads TGTGCCAGCAGGATATCACAGGGAAAAGATCAGCCCCAGCATTTT. It yields the protein CASRISQGKDQPQHF.